The clone carrying this T cell receptor beta chain came up a few times. Its antigen remains unidentified. V gave up 4 bases and J gave up 9 bases; unmatched junction bases: 8. CDR3 length equals 14 residues. Germline CDR1 reads GTSNPN; CDR2 reads SVGIG (reference sequence). TCRdb re-called the 5' RACE reads through MiXCR, storing one row per CDR3 protein. This table holds 410,000 or so distinct CDR3 sequences, about 18% found once. This entry comes from a study of identical twins. The study, taken as a whole, reports: Whereas memory repertoires showed no such difference, abundant cord blood beta clonotypes carried fewer insertions. Partly confounded zero-insertion analyses could result from invariant MAIT and iNKT cells. Cross-sectional statistical analysis was relied on for the conclusions, without the same donors being followed. Models predicted less out-of-frame TCR alpha sharing in monozygotic twins than was found.

The receptor comes from a man in his forties or fifties in good health. The chain recombines TRBV30 with TRBJ2-1; 11 bases match TRBD2. The sequencing sample was made of naive T cells sorted from blood. As DNA, the CDR3 is TGTGCCTGGACTCCGGGACTAGCGGTTGGTGAGCAGTTCTTC. Translating it yields CAWTPGLAVGEQFF.